This T cell receptor (beta chain) was observed in a study of T cells in Graves' hyperthyroidism and ophthalmopathy. General observations from the study: Among clonotypes expanded in thyroid above 0.001, most were also found in blood. A 13 V-J signature model discriminated ophthalmopathy versus stable hyperthyroidism.

Fresh 10 ml peripheral blood yielded PBMCs. Amplification targeted TCR beta CDR3 regions from RNA transcripts. The HTBI primer set served for first-round RT-PCR of the TCR CDR3. TCRdb itself ran the multiplex PCR reads through MiXCR, one entry per CDR3 protein. The table includes hundreds of thousands of distinct CDR3 sequences, 11% to 15% detected once. Trimming cost V 8 bases and J 10 bases, with 18 bases left between them. The CDR3 runs 14 residues. Germline CDR1 and CDR2: SNHLY and FYNNEI. This clonotype has only a few counts. The antigen remains undetermined. This clonotype was obtained from a man in his fifties or sixties with Graves' ophthalmopathy. The sample taken for sequencing was blood. The gene calls are TRBV2 and TRBJ1-6; D is perhaps TRBD1 (6 bases). CDR3 coding DNA: TGTGCCAGCTGGGGAGTGGGGGGCGTCTCACCCCTCCACTTT. Protein: CASWGVGGVSPLHF.